Listed below are T cell receptor beta chains from one sample, sequenced in a study of control samples from healthy donors and cancer patients. Using immunoSEQ multiplex PCR, the repertoire was profiled, and TCRdb retains in-frame clones only, with some absent. This sample has roughly 170,000 clones; 94% occur once, and the top ten carry roughly 1.3%. Sequencing input: blood. Every receptor here comes from a woman aged 18-30 years in good health. Each CDR3 is given with its conserved first and last residue. Fields, in order: D gene, clone size, V gene, J gene, CDR3 protein, CDR3 DNA. D genes are given only for firm matches. Clone size is stated in some rows and not others, as once, few, many or a class when expanded.

TRBD1	few	TRBV6-1	TRBJ1-1	CASSETGAMNTEAFF	TGTGCCAGCAGTGAGACAGGGGCTATGAACACTGAAGCTTTCTTT
TRBD1	-	TRBV5-1	TRBJ1-1	CASSWGTGNTEAFF	TGCGCCAGCAGCTGGGGGACAGGGAACACTGAAGCTTTCTTT
-	-	TRBV27	TRBJ1-2	CASSLNRVDYGYTF	TGTGCCAGCAGTTTAAACAGGGTAGACTATGGCTACACCTTC
-	-	TRBV18	TRBJ1-2	CASSPPGGRRGYTF	TGTGCCAGCTCACCACCGGGAGGGCGGAGGGGCTACACCTTC
-	-	TRBV5-1	TRBJ1-5	CASSLADYSNQPQHF	TGCGCCAGCAGCTTGGCAGATTATAGCAATCAGCCCCAGCATTTT
-	-	TRBV28	TRBJ1-4	CASIAPFATNEKLFF	TGTGCCAGCATCGCACCTTTCGCAACTAATGAAAAACTGTTTTTT
TRBD2	-	TRBV7-8	TRBJ2-3	CASSLLAARSTDTQYF	TGTGCCAGCAGCTTACTAGCGGCGCGAAGCACAGATACGCAGTATTTT
-	-	TRBV11-2	TRBJ1-5	CASSLDLRGTQHF	TGTGCCAGCAGCTTAGATCTGAGGGGAACCCAGCATTTT
TRBD1	few	TRBV28	TRBJ2-2	CASSMFGTAFTGELFF	TGTGCCAGCAGTATGTTCGGGACAGCCTTTACCGGGGAGCTGTTTTTT
-	-	TRBV3-1/TRBV3-2	TRBJ1-1	CASSQSDGLYEAFF	TGTGCCAGCAGCCAATCGGACGGACTCTATGAAGCTTTCTTT
-	-	TRBV5-1	TRBJ2-6	CASRDRLDSGANVLTF	TGCGCCAGCAGAGACCGACTTGACTCTGGGGCCAACGTCCTGACTTTC
-	-	TRBV6-5	TRBJ2-1	CASSYSTGGNEQFF	TGTGCCAGCAGTTACTCGACAGGAGGCAATGAGCAGTTCTTC
-	-	TRBV9	TRBJ2-7	CASSPQLTYEQYF	TGTGCCAGCAGCCCACAACTGACCTACGAGCAGTACTTC
-	-	TRBV5-6	TRBJ1-1	CASSLHMANTEAFF	TGTGCCAGCAGCTTGCACATGGCGAACACTGAAGCTTTCTTT
-	-	TRBV6-2/TRBV6-3	TRBJ2-1	CASSYNSRDASSYNEQFF	TGTGCCAGCAGTTATAATTCGCGGGACGCCAGCTCCTACAATGAGCAGTTCTTC
-	-	TRBV19	TRBJ1-1	CASSIDLMNTEAFF	TGTGCCAGTAGTATAGATCTCATGAACACTGAAGCTTTCTTT